The entry that follows covers one T cell receptor beta chain sequence. The data are from a study of blood T cell repertoires in COVID-19. Trimming removed 4 bases at V and 4 bases at J, with 7 bases between. CDR3 length: 12 amino acids. Germline V gene sequence: CDR1 MGHDK, CDR2 SYGVNS. The data were produced by immunoSEQ multiplex PCR, yet TCRdb's version contains in-frame clones alone and is incomplete. The data hold more than 300,000 clones, with roughly 89% observed a single time. The specimen sequenced was peripheral blood. This TCR came from a woman between 18 and 30 years old who had recovered from COVID-19. The chain uses TRBV25-1 and TRBJ1-2; D remains ambiguous. The CDR3 here is CASSALSYGYTF. The DNA of the CDR3 is TGTGCCAGCAGTGCCCTTTCCTATGGCTACACCTTC.